The 26 T cell receptor beta chains below all came from one sample that was sequenced in a study of shared clonotypes between healthy human individuals (dated by TCRdb to between 2020 and 2021). Library prep was done by the immunoSEQ multiplex PCR assay. In its TCRdb copy, this immuneACCESS table keeps in-frame sequences only and misses some clones. Where compared with another copy, unresolved V genes explain less than half of these, and the others have no known cause. The sample profile shows under 2,500,000 clones; more than 90% of them were found once. Jointly, the top ten make up approximately 0.13% of the sample. Sequencing was done on a sample of naive CD4+ T cells sorted from blood. The cell subset or site label on this specimen signifies: CD45RA+ positively selected. All receptors derive from a man younger than 30 in good health.

The rearrangement links TRBV2 to TRBJ1-4; unclear D gene. The CDR3 has 13 residues. Germline V CDR1 and CDR2: SNHLY, FYNNEI. Trimming stripped 9 bases from V and 3 bases from J, with 11 bases between. CDR3 DNA sequence: TGTGCCAGTTCTAAAAACGCTAATGAAAAACTGTTTTTT. Its protein product is CASSKNANEKLFF.

The rearrangement joins TRBV7-2 to TRBJ1-3; TRBD1 matches 8 bases. CDR3 length equals 17 residues. In germline, CDR1 is SGHTA, CDR2 FQGNSA. Unmatched junction bases numbered 9, after V lost 5 bases and J lost 0 bases. As DNA, the CDR3 is TGTGCCAGCAGCCCGGGACAGGCTTTTCTCTCTGGAAACACCATATATTTT. Protein product: CASSPGQAFLSGNTIYF.

The chain recombines TRBV5-4 with TRBJ1-5, with D perhaps TRBD1 (5 bases). Trimming shortened V by 4 bases and J by 9 bases, and 17 bases separated the two germline ends. CDR3 length: 14 residues. Germline V gene sequence: CDR1 SGHNT, CDR2 YYREEE (reference sequence). CDR3 nucleotide sequence: TGTGCCAGCAGCACCGACAAGGCTACAGGGCCCCAGCATTTT. It yields the protein CASSTDKATGPQHF.

The V gene is TRBV27, the J gene TRBJ1-2; 11 bases map to TRBD1. The CDR3 length is 13 residues. Germline CDR1 is MNHEY and CDR2 is SMNVEV (reference sequence). After removal of 5 bases from V and 11 bases from J, the junction contained 7 bases not matched to a gene. The CDR3 DNA follows: TGTGCCAGCAGTCAAGGACAGGGGGCCGCTTACACCTTC. It is translated as CASSQGQGAAYTF.

Turning to this clone: Other nucleotide sequences in the sample specify the same CDR3. This sequence joins TRBV5-4 and TRBJ2-7; a weak D match, TRBD1 (5 bases). V was pared by 2 bases and J by 0 bases, with 6 bases between. This CDR3 has 13 residues. In germline, CDR1 is SGHNT, CDR2 YYREEE (reference sequence). The CDR3 nucleotides read TGTGCCAGCAGCTTCAGGGACTCCTACGAGCAGTACTTC. Protein product: CASSFRDSYEQYF.

On this clone: The sample carries other DNA sequences with the same CDR3. The rearrangement uses TRBV6-1 and TRBJ2-7; 9 nucleotides line up with TRBD1. Germline V gene data show CDR1 as MNHNS and CDR2 as SASEGT. This CDR3 region has 15 residues. V lost 3 bases, J lost 4 bases, and 7 bases stayed unmatched. CDR3 residues: CASSEAGTGIYEQYF. CDR3 nucleotide sequence: TGTGCCAGCAGTGAGGCCGGGACAGGGATTTACGAGCAGTACTTC.

Details on this clone: Different DNA sequences within this sample yield the same CDR3. J is TRBJ1-4 and V is TRBV4-3; D is possibly TRBD1 (5 bases). CDR1 is LGHNA, CDR2 YSLEER, per germline. Trimming took off 0 bases at V and 7 bases at J, with 12 bases between the two ends. This CDR3 region has 15 residues. This CDR3 reads CASSQDGGVGEKLFF. The DNA for the CDR3 is TGCGCCAGCAGCCAAGATGGGGGGGTGGGTGAAAAACTGTTTTTT.

The chain uses TRBV7-9 and TRBJ2-5; D call uncertain. The V end lost 3 bases, the J end lost 4 bases, and 9 bases lay between the germline ends. CDR3 length: 13 residues. Germline lookup yields CDR1 SEHNR and CDR2 FQNEAQ (reference sequence). This CDR3 reads CASSLQAPETQYF. CDR3 DNA: TGTGCCAGCAGCTTGCAGGCGCCAGAGACCCAGTACTTC.

The rearrangement links TRBV28 to TRBJ2-1; 9 bases align to TRBD1. In germline, CDR1 is MDHEN, CDR2 SYDVKM. This CDR3 contains 16 residues. The V segment lost 7 bases and the J segment 4 bases; nucleotides outside the gene matches: 11. CDR3 sequence (DNA): TGTGCCAGCACCACCTCCGGGACAGGGTCGTACAATGAGCAGTTCTTC. It codes for CASTTSGTGSYNEQFF.

This chain links TRBV2 with TRBJ2-3, with 9 bases aligning to TRBD2. The CDR3 has 17 residues. Germline V lookup: CDR1 SNHLY, CDR2 FYNNEI. V shed 7 bases, J shed 1 base, and the junction held 12 bases outside the gene matches. The CDR3 sequence is CASIGQRGVPGTDTQYF. For the CDR3, the DNA is TGTGCCAGCATAGGTCAGCGGGGGGTCCCGGGCACAGATACGCAGTATTTT.

This rearrangement joins TRBV19 to TRBJ2-6; 12 bases match TRBD2. The CDR3 contains 18 residues. The V and J ends lost 4 bases and 0 bases, in that order; junction bases with no gene match: 4. The germline V gene encodes CDR1 LNHDA and CDR2 SQIVND (reference sequence). This CDR3 is CASSTTSGRRSGANVLTF. The CDR3 nucleotides are TGTGCCAGTAGTACCACTAGCGGGAGGCGCTCTGGGGCCAACGTCCTGACTTTC. Full variable domain (remainder filled in from reference TRBV19 and TRBJ2-6): DGGITQSPKYLFRKEGQNVTLSCEQNLNHDAMYWYRQDPGQGLRLIYYSQIVNDFQKGDIAEGYSVSREKKESFPLTVTSAQKNPTAFYLCASSTTSGRRSGANVLTFGAGSRLTVL.

V is TRBV7-2 and J is TRBJ1-2, with 8 positions matching TRBD1. CDR3 length equals 16 residues. V lost 7 bases to trimming and J lost 4 bases; unmatched junction nucleotides: 14. Per germline, CDR1 SGHTA and CDR2 FQGNSA. The CDR3 DNA reads TGTGCCAGCACCCTCGCGCAGGGGGCTACGACCTATGGCTACACCTTC. Translated: CASTLAQGATTYGYTF.

This clone has just one count. The chain couples TRBV19 to TRBJ2-1; 8 positions agree with TRBD2. CDR3 length equals 19 residues. With V trimmed by 3 bases and J by 4 bases, 17 bases remained unmatched. Germline CDR1 and CDR2: LNHDA and SQIVND (reference sequence). The CDR3 is CASSIPRLALSTWYNEQFF. CDR3 sequence (DNA): TGTGCCAGTAGTATCCCCCGACTAGCGCTCTCCACATGGTACAATGAGCAGTTCTTC.

V and J are TRBV12-5 and TRBJ1-1; D gene unclear. Germline loops: CDR1 LGHNT, CDR2 FRNRAP. The CDR3 extends over 13 amino acids. V lost 0 bases and J 6 bases, leaving 8 bases between the germline ends. The CDR3 bases are TGTGCTAGTGGTTTGGTAAGAGTGTCTGAAGCTTTCTTT. Amino acids: CASGLVRVSEAFF.

The rearrangement links TRBV2 to TRBJ2-7, with TRBD2 as a possible D gene (5 bases). This CDR3 spans 14 amino acids. The V end lost 3 bases, the J end lost 6 bases, and 15 bases lay between the germline ends. CDR1 and CDR2 from the germline V gene are SNHLY and FYNNEI. This CDR3 is CASSDTGILSEQYF. CDR3 coding DNA: TGTGCCAGCAGTGACACCGGGATTTTGAGCGAGCAGTACTTC.

V usage is TRBV5-8 and J usage is TRBJ1-2; D remains ambiguous. Trimming cost V 7 bases and J 6 bases, with 16 bases left between them. The CDR3 is 13 amino acids. CDR1 is SGHTS, CDR2 YDEGEE, per germline. For the CDR3, the DNA is TGTGCCAGCTTGAGGACCAGGCCGGATGGCTACACCTTC. Its protein product is CASLRTRPDGYTF.

The chain couples TRBV28 to TRBJ1-1; no clear D. With 7 bases removed from V and 1 base from J, the gap between germline ends came to 25 bases. This CDR3 has 18 residues. CDR1 is MDHEN, CDR2 SYDVKM, per germline. The CDR3 sequence is CASIPGRLGRNKNTEAFF. The CDR3 DNA sequence: TGTGCCAGCATTCCCGGGAGGTTAGGGCGGAATAAGAACACTGAAGCTTTCTTT.

As for this clone: Other DNA sequences in this specimen translate into the identical CDR3. The chain recombines TRBV5-1 with TRBJ2-7; TRBD1 matches at 7 bases. The V and J ends lost 0 bases and 5 bases, in that order; junction bases with no gene match: 5. Germline CDR1 and CDR2: SGHRS and YFSETQ. This CDR3 has 14 residues. CDR3 loop: CASSLGDRAHEQYF. The CDR3 coding sequence is TGCGCCAGCAGCTTGGGCGACAGGGCCCACGAGCAGTACTTC.

The chain combines TRBV7-8 with TRBJ2-3; 7 bases match TRBD1. The CDR3 is 16 residues long. Germline V gene lookup returns CDR1 SGHVS and CDR2 FQNEAQ. The J segment lost 4 bases and the V segment lost 5 bases, leaving 12 bases of the junction unmatched. The CDR3 spells CASSPKRGQRADTQYF. The CDR3 DNA follows: TGTGCCAGCAGCCCCAAAAGGGGGCAGCGCGCAGATACGCAGTATTTT.

V usage is TRBV5-6 and J usage is TRBJ2-7, with D possibly TRBD1 on 5 matching bases. This CDR3 has 14 amino acids. V gave up 7 bases and J gave up 2 bases, with 16 bases separating them. In germline, CDR1 is SGHDT, CDR2 YYEEEE. CDR3 protein: CASAPLDSPYEQYF. CDR3 bases: TGTGCCAGCGCTCCCTTAGACAGCCCCTACGAGCAGTACTTC.

The chain links TRBV30 to TRBJ2-7, with D possibly being TRBD1 (5 bases). The CDR3 runs to 14 residues. Trimming pared 2 bases from V and 4 bases from J, leaving 15 bases between. Germline values: CDR1 GTSNPN, CDR2 SVGIG (reference sequence). The CDR3 bases are TGTGCCTGGAGTAGGGGTAGTGTGGGATACGAGCAGTACTTC. This gives the protein CAWSRGSVGYEQYF.

The V and J genes are TRBV5-6 and TRBJ1-6; no reliable D call. Germline assignment: CDR1 SGHDT and CDR2 YYEEEE. The CDR3 spans 14 residues. Trimming stripped 4 bases from V and 7 bases from J, with 12 bases between. CDR3 loop: CASSLIYGNSPLHF. For the CDR3, the DNA is TGTGCCAGCAGCCTGATTTACGGGAATTCACCCCTCCACTTT. Complete variable domain (other parts from reference TRBV5-6 and TRBJ1-6): DAGVTQSPTHLIKTRGQQVTLRCSPKSGHDTVSWYQQALGQGPQFIFQYYEEEERQRGNFPDRFSGHQFPNYSSELNVNALLLGDSALYLCASSLIYGNSPLHFGNGTRLTVT.

Note on this clone: One junction end disagrees with the germline gene, perhaps due to a read error. The chain uses TRBV7-7 and TRBJ1-2; D may be TRBD1 (6 bases). The CDR3 sequence is 13 residues long. Germline assignment: CDR1 SSHAT and CDR2 FNYEAQ (reference sequence). The chain's CDR3 is CASSPLRDTVYTF. CDR3 nucleotides: TGTGCTAGCAGCCCCCTCCGGGACACCGTGTACACCTTC. The full variable domain, rest sourced from reference TRBV7-7 and TRBJ1-2, is GAGVSQSPRYKVTKRGQDVTLRCDPISSHATLYWYQQALGQGPEFLTYFNYEAQPDKSGLPSDRFSAERPEGSISTLTIQRTEQRDSAMYRCASSPLRDTVYTFGSGTRLTVV.

V and J are TRBV5-1 and TRBJ1-1; 7 bases are shared with TRBD1. This CDR3 region has 15 residues. CDR1 SGHRS and CDR2 YFSETQ come from the germline V gene. V was clipped by 4 bases and J by 0 bases; unmatched bases: 6. CDR3 coding DNA: TGCGCCAGCAGCCCGGGACAGATAATGAACACTGAAGCTTTCTTT. It specifies CASSPGQIMNTEAFF.

In its sample, this clone was seen once. This chain connects TRBV5-4 to TRBJ2-7; perhaps TRBD2 as D (6 bases). This CDR3 is built from 17 residues. The germline gives CDR1 SGHNT, CDR2 YYREEE (reference sequence). V was clipped by 4 bases and J by 2 bases, with 22 bases between them. The CDR3, as DNA: TGTGCCAGCAGCCCCATAGGGGCGGGAAGCGTAACCTACGAGCAGTACTTC. Translating gives CASSPIGAGSVTYEQYF.

CDR3: CASSAGVAFVAGELFF. The CDR3, as DNA: TGTGCCAGCAGCGCGGGGGTCGCGTTCGTGGCCGGGGAGCTGTTTTTT. J is TRBJ2-2 and V is TRBV11-2, with 7 nucleotides matching TRBD2. The germline gives CDR1 SGHAT, CDR2 FQNNGV. J gave up 6 bases and V 5 bases, and 12 bases lay outside the gene matches. The CDR3 has 16 residues.